Listed here is a single T cell receptor beta chain. Its target is not known. These data come from a study of early T cells in non-severe SARS-CoV-2 infection. Study summary: RNA in bulk from unsorted whole blood was sequenced, and chains were unpaired. Overall study results and limits: Matching results from VDJdb favored anti-spike CD8 responses, leaving private and CD4 specificities undetected.

Germline V gene data show CDR1 as SGHVS and CDR2 as FNYEAQ. The CDR3 has 16 amino acids. With 5 bases clipped from V and 4 bases from J, the junction kept 11 bases outside the gene matches. Separate cDNA molecules each had unique molecular identifiers attached to them. MiXCR, applied by TCRdb to the 5' RACE reads, yields one record per CDR3 protein. The sample has about 42,000 distinct CDR3 sequences, around 7% seen once. This sequence originates from an adult who was a healthcare worker with PCR-confirmed SARS-CoV-2 infection or an uninfected control (not recorded which). V and J are TRBV7-6 and TRBJ2-3, with 8 bases matching TRBD1. Sequenced material: whole blood. Written as DNA, the CDR3 is TGTGCCAGCAGCACGTGGGCAGGGGGCGTCGCAGATACGCAGTATTTT. Residues: CASSTWAGGVADTQYF.